This TCR beta chain came from a study of CD8+CD57+ T cells in acquired aplastic anemia. Study overall: Across the sorted CD4+ and CD8+ cells, DNA amounts averaged approximately 3.1 ug. Healthy CD8+ samples averaged about 11.0 million reads.

Profiling that covered TCR beta VDJ and CDR3 relied on genomic DNA as its template. TCRdb analysed the reads with MiXCR anew, one entry per CDR3 protein. The sample records about 210,000 distinct CDR3 sequences, approximately 35% being singletons. Sequencing was performed on sorted CD4+, CD8+, or CD8+CD57+ T cells (not recorded which) from PBMCs. The TCR originated in a human donor in good health, serving as a control.

Here the CDR3 reads CASSLGLWQGITYEQYF. CDR3 coding DNA: TGTGCCAGCAGCTTAGGTCTGTGGCAGGGGATAACCTACGAGCAGTACTTC. The gene calls are TRBV11-1 and TRBJ2-7; a possible D gene is TRBD1 (6 bases). Trimming cost V 1 base and J 2 bases, with 18 bases left between them. From germline, CDR1 is SGHAT and CDR2 FQDESV (reference sequence). The CDR3 is 17 residues long. Based on the CDR3 plus reference TRBV11-1 and TRBJ2-7, the full variable domain is EAEVAQSPRYKITEKSQAVAFWCDPISGHATLYWYRQILGQGPELLVQFQDESVVDDSQLPKDRFSAERLKGVDSTLKIQPAELGDSAMYLCASSLGLWQGITYEQYFGPGTRLTVT.